The clone carrying this T cell receptor beta chain has at least ten counts. Its antigen is undetermined. The TCRbeta library was prepared with unique molecular identifiers. MiXCR was run by TCRdb on the PCR reads, yielding one entry per CDR3 protein. Among 100,000 to 150,000 distinct CDR3 sequences, roughly 23% were seen once, and the ten largest hold 8% to 11%. The sample originates from a study of T-cell reconstitution after alpha-beta-depleted transplantation in children. Study-level findings and limits: The authors attributed T-cell counts and diversity one year after transplant mostly to newly produced T cells. By about two months after transplant, alpha-beta T cells reportedly arose from several hundred graft clones that had expanded. In some patients, recipient T cells and intrathymic progenitors surviving conditioning explained high day-60 diversity.

Germline values: CDR1 LGHDT, CDR2 YNNKEL (reference sequence). The V end lost 1 base, the J end lost 8 bases, and 8 bases lay between the germline ends. CDR3 length equals 12 residues. The chain uses TRBV3-1 and TRBJ1-2; unclear D gene. The TCR comes from a male patient between 2 and 10 years old who had a stem cell transplant for chronic granulomatous disease, so the T cells may come from the graft donor. The sample consisted of PBMCs, mostly from graft donor cells, taken 180 days after TCRalphabeta/CD19-depleted stem cell transplant. CDR3 in amino acids: CASSQGTYGYTF. The CDR3 region has the DNA TGTGCCAGCAGCCAAGGCACATACGGCTACACCTTC.